This is a list of T cell receptor beta chains from one sample in a study of T cell repertoires in cytomegalovirus infection. TCRdb reanalysed the reads using MiXCR and keeps one entry per CDR3 protein. Of fewer than 1,000,000 distinct CDR3 sequences listed, around 29% were seen once; the top ten hold 11% to 15%. Their cognate antigens are unknown. The source was cultured CD8+ T cells from PBMCs, collected from culture after CMV antigen stimulation. The receptors come from a human donor in good health (CMV status not recorded). Some clones in this sample may be carry-over from other donors' samples. Each CDR3 is given with its conserved first and last residue. D genes are given only for firm matches. Only some rows state a clone size, as once, few, many or a class for expanded clones.

>TRBV28|.|TRBJ2-6|.
TGTGCCAGCGGGGGGGGGGCCGGGGCCAACGTCCTGACTTTC
CASGGGAGANVLTF
>TRBV6-5|few|TRBJ1-5|.
TGTGCCGTTATGGACGGATACAATCAGCCCCAGCATTTT
CAVMDGYNQPQHF
>TRBV28|.|TRBJ1-2|.
TGTACCAGCAGAACCATCGGGACGGGGCCAGACTATGGCTACACCTTC
CTSRTIGTGPDYGYTF
>TRBV7-3|.|TRBJ1-2|TRBD1
TGTGCCAGCAGCTTACTTGCGGGGCAGGGGGCAGGTGGCTACACCTTC
CASSLLAGQGAGGYTF
>TRBV7-9|.|TRBJ2-3|.
TGTGCCAGCAGCCGACCTGAAACGCCGAGCGGGCACACAGATACGCAGTATTTT
CASSRPETPSGHTDTQYF
>TRBV7-2|many|TRBJ1-2|.
TGTGCCAGCAGCTTGGGGGCAGGTTTATATCTTCCCCATGGCTACACCTTC
CASSLGAGLYLPHGYTF
>TRBV14|.|TRBJ2-5|TRBD1
TGTGCCAGCAGCCAAGCCCGGGACAGGGTCCAAGAGACCCAGTACTTC
CASSQARDRVQETQYF
>TRBV7-9|.|TRBJ2-2|.
TGTGCCAGCAGCATAGGAGTTGACAGGCCCACCGGGGAGCGGTTTTTT
CASSIGVDRPTGERFF
>TRBV4-1|few|TRBJ1-4|.
TGCGCCAGCAGCCAAGCGGGAGGCGGACTGTTTTTT
CASSQAGGGLFF
>TRBV19|few|TRBJ1-6|.
TGTGCCAGCTCACAGGGCAACTATTCACCCCTCCACTTT
CASSQGNYSPLHF
>TRBV7-8|.|TRBJ2-5|.
TGTGCCAGCAGCTTAAGATTTTCCGGGGGCCAAGAGACCCAGTACTTC
CASSLRFSGGQETQYF
>TRBV6-5|.|TRBJ2-1|.
TGTGCCAGCAGGGCCCTAGGGGGGAATGAGCAGTTCTTC
CASRALGGNEQFF
>TRBV7-8|.|TRBJ1-1|.
TGTGCCAGCAGCTCAGGGCTGGGGGAGATAGAAGCTTTCTTT
CASSSGLGEIEAFF
>TRBV2|few|TRBJ1-2|.
TGTGCCAGCAGGTTGAGTTCGGGGGATGGCTACACCTTC
CASRLSSGDGYTF
>TRBV2|.|TRBJ1-1|.
TGTGCCAGCAGTGCTTTCGATAACACTGAAGCTTTCTTT
CASSAFDNTEAFF
>TRBV20-1|.|TRBJ1-5|.
TGCAGTGCTAGAGACCACAGGGAGTATAGCAATCAGCCCCAGCATTTT
CSARDHREYSNQPQHF
>TRBV5-6|few|TRBJ2-1|.
TGTGCCAGCAGCTTGGTGGCAGACGAGCAGTTCTTC
CASSLVADEQFF
>TRBV12-3/TRBV12-4|.|TRBJ1-2|.
TGTGCCAGCACCCACAAGGGCAACCCTTCATTCTATGGCTACACCTTC
CASTHKGNPSFYGYTF
>TRBV6-2/TRBV6-3|.|TRBJ2-1|.
TGTGCCAGCAGTTACGATTTTGCCCCAAGCTCCTACAATGAGCAGTTCTTC
CASSYDFAPSSYNEQFF
>TRBV7-6|many|TRBJ2-1|.
TGTGCCAGCAGTCCACCGTCAATGGATGAGCAGTTCTTC
CASSPPSMDEQFF
>TRBV9|.|TRBJ1-2|.
TGTGCCAGCAGCGTAGCCTCCCCTTATGGCTACACCTTC
CASSVASPYGYTF
>TRBV5-1|.|TRBJ2-1|TRBD1
TGCGCCAGCAGCTCCTCCCGGGACAGGGTTTTCAATGAGCAGTTCTTC
CASSSSRDRVFNEQFF
>TRBV7-6|few|TRBJ2-7|.
TGTGCCAGCAGGGGGGGAGAGGACGAGCAGTACTTC
CASRGGEDEQYF
>TRBV7-6|.|TRBJ1-1|.
TGTGCCAGCAGCCCAGAGGGGGATGAAGCTTTCTTT
CASSPEGDEAFF
>TRBV2|few|TRBJ1-1|.
TGTGCCAGCATAACCAGTGAAGCTTTCTTT
CASITSEAFF
>TRBV28|.|TRBJ2-5|TRBD2
TGTGCCAGCAGTTTAGTACTAGCGGATCTCCAAGAGACCCAGTACTTC
CASSLVLADLQETQYF
>TRBV2|few|TRBJ2-5|TRBD2
TGTGCCAGCAGTGAATTTAGGAAGGCTAGCGGGCCGAAAGAGACCCAGTACTTC
CASSEFRKASGPKETQYF
>TRBV7-9|.|TRBJ2-7|.
TGTGCCAGCAGCCCCTGGGACCACTCCTACGAGCAGTACTTC
CASSPWDHSYEQYF
>TRBV11-1|few|TRBJ2-1|.
TGTGCCAGCAGCTTAGAACAGGACGTTTACAATGAGCAGTTCTTC
CASSLEQDVYNEQFF
>TRBV7-9|few|TRBJ2-1|TRBD2
TGTGCCAGCAGCTCGATAGCGGGGGACCATTACAATGAGCAGTTCTTC
CASSSIAGDHYNEQFF
>TRBV5-1|.|TRBJ1-2|.
TGCGCCAGCAGCTATGGTATTAACTATGGCTACACCTTC
CASSYGINYGYTF
>TRBV7-9|many|TRBJ2-5|TRBD1
TGTGCCAGCAGCTCTTACACAGGGGGCCTAGAGACCCAGTACTTC
CASSSYTGGLETQYF
>TRBV7-6|many|TRBJ2-4|TRBD2
TGTGCCAGCAGCCCCTGGACTAGCGGGGCCAAAAACATTCAGTACTTC
CASSPWTSGAKNIQYF
>TRBV7-9|.|TRBJ2-1|TRBD2
TGTGCCAGCAAAAGCGGGGGGTACAATGAGCAGTTCTTC
CASKSGGYNEQFF
>TRBV2|few|TRBJ2-2|.
TGTGCCAGCAGTGAAGCGCTGGACACGGTTAACACCGGGGAGCTGTTTTTT
CASSEALDTVNTGELFF
>TRBV7-6|many|TRBJ1-1|.
TGTGCCAGCAGCTTAGCTCCTGAGGGTACTGAAGCTTTCTTT
CASSLAPEGTEAFF
>TRBV5-6|.|TRBJ1-2|.
TGTGCCAGCAGCCCCGGAGCTAGCTTCTATGGCTACACCTTC
CASSPGASFYGYTF
>TRBV7-9|few|TRBJ2-1|.
TGTGCCAGCAACCCTGCAGGGTCCTACAATGAGCAGTTCTTC
CASNPAGSYNEQFF
>TRBV9|.|TRBJ1-2|.
TGTGCCAGCAGCTCTAACATCCGGGACAAACCCACCACCTATGGCTACACCTTC
CASSSNIRDKPTTYGYTF
>TRBV7-2|few|TRBJ1-5|.
TGTGCCAGCAGTTACGGGCCTTACTCGGGCCAGCCCCAGCATTTT
CASSYGPYSGQPQHF
>TRBV15|.|TRBJ2-4|.
TGTGCCACCAGCGCCGGGGGAGCCAAAAACATTCAGTACTTC
CATSAGGAKNIQYF
>TRBV9|.|TRBJ2-1|TRBD2
TGTGCCAGCAGCCCTCAAGCTAGCGGGGGCCGTCATGAGCAGTTCTTC
CASSPQASGGRHEQFF
>TRBV12-3/TRBV12-4|few|TRBJ2-7|.
TGTGCCAGCACCACGGGACTTACCTCCTACGAGCAGTACTTC
CASTTGLTSYEQYF
>TRBV19|many|TRBJ2-7|TRBD2
TGTGCCAGTAGTATCAAAACTAGCGGGGGCCGACCCTACGAGCAGTACTTC
CASSIKTSGGRPYEQYF
>TRBV6-1|.|TRBJ1-1|.
TGTGCCAGCAGTGAAGTAGCCCGGGCAGCCACTGAAGCTTTCTTT
CASSEVARAATEAFF
>TRBV2|.|TRBJ2-2|TRBD2
TGTGCCAGCCTGACTAGCGGGGGGCCCAGGACCGGGGAGCTGTTTTTT
CASLTSGGPRTGELFF
>TRBV6-6|few|TRBJ2-3|TRBD1
TGTGCCAGCAGTTCGTGGACAGGGGATTTCACAGATACGCAGTATTTT
CASSSWTGDFTDTQYF
>TRBV4-1|few|TRBJ2-6|.
TGCGCCAGCAGCCACATAACCTACTCTGGGGCCAACGTCCTGACTTTC
CASSHITYSGANVLTF